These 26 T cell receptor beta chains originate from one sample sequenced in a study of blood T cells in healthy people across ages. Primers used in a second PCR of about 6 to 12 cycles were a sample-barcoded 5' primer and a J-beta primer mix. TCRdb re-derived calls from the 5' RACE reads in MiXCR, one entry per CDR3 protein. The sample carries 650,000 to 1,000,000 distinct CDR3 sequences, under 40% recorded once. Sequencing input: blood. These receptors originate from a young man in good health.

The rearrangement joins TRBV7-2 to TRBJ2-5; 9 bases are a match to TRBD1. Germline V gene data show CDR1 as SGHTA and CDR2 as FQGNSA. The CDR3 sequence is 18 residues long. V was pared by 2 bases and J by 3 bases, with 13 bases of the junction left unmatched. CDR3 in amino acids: CASSLSPLTGGFEETQYF. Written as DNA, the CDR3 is TGTGCCAGCAGCTTATCGCCTTTAACAGGGGGCTTTGAAGAGACCCAGTACTTC.

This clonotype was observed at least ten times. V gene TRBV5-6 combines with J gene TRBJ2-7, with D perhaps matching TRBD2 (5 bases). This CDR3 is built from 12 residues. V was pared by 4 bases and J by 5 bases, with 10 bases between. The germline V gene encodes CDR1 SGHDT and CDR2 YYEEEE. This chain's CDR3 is CASSLTSNEQYF. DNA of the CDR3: TGTGCCAGCAGCCTCACTAGTAACGAGCAGTACTTC. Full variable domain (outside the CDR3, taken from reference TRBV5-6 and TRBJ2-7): DAGVTQSPTHLIKTRGQQVTLRCSPKSGHDTVSWYQQALGQGPQFIFQYYEEEERQRGNFPDRFSGHQFPNYSSELNVNALLLGDSALYLCASSLTSNEQYFGPGTRLTVT.

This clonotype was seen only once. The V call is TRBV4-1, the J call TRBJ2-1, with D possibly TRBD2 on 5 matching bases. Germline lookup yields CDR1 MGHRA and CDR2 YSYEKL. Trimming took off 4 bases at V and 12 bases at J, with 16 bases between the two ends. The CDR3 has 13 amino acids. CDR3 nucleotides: TGCGCCAGCAGCCGAGGACTGGGCGATGGGCAGTTCTTC. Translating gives CASSRGLGDGQFF.

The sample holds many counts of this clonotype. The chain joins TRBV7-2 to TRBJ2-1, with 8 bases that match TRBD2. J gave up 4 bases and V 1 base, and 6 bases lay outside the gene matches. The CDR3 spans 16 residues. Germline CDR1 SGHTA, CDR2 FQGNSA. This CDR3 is CASSLVGGGTYNEQFF. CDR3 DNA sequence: TGTGCCAGCAGCTTAGTGGGCGGGGGGACATACAATGAGCAGTTCTTC.

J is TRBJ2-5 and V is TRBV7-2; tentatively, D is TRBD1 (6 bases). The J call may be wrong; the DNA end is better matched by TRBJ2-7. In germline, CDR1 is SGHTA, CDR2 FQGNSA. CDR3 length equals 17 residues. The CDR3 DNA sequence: TGTGCCAGCAGCCCTCCGGACAGATCCATGCGTAGGCACGAGCAGTACTTC. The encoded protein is CASSPPDRSMRRHEQYF.

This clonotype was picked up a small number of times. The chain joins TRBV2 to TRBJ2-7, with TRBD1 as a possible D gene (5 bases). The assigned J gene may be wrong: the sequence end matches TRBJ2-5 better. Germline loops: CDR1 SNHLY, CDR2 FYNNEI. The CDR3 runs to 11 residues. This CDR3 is CASTVQGTQYF. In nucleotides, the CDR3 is TGTGCCAGCACCGTCCAGGGGACCCAGTACTTC.

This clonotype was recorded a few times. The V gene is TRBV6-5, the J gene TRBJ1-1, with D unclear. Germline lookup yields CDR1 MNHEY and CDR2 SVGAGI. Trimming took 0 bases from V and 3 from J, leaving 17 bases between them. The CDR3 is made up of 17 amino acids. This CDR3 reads CASSYSLRPARDTEAFF. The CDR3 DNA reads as TGTGCCAGCAGTTACTCTCTGCGACCGGCGAGGGACACTGAAGCTTTCTTT.

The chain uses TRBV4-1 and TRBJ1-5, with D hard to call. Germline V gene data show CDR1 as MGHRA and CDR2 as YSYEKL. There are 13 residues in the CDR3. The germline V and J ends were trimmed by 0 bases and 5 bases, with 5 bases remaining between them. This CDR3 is CASSQDYDQPQHF. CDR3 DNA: TGCGCCAGCAGCCAAGATTACGATCAGCCCCAGCATTTT.

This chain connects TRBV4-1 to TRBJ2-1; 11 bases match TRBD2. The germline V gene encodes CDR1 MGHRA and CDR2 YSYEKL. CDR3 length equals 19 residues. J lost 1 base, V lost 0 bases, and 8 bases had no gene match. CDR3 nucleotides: TGCGCCAGCAGCCAAGATCTAACTAGCGGGGGAATTTCCTACAATGAGCAGTTCTTC. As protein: CASSQDLTSGGISYNEQFF.

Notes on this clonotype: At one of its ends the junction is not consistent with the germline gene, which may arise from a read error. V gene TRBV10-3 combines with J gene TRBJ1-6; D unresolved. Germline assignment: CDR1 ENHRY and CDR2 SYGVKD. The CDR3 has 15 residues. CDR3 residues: CAIGEDFSYNSPLHF. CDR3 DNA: TGTGCCATCGGGGAGGATTTCTCCTATAATTCGCCCCTCCACTTT.

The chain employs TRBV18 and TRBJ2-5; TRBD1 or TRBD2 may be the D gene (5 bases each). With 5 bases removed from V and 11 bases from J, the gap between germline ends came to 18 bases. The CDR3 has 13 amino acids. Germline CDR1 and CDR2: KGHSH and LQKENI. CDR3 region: CASSFQGQRGQYF. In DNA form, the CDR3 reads TGTGCCAGCTCATTCCAAGGACAAAGAGGGCAGTACTTC.

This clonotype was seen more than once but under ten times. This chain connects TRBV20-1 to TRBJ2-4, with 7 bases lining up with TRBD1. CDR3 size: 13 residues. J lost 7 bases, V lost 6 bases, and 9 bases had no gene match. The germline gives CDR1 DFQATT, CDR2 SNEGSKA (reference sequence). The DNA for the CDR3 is TGCAGTGCCGAACCTGACAGGGCGAACATTCAGTACTTC. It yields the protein CSAEPDRANIQYF.

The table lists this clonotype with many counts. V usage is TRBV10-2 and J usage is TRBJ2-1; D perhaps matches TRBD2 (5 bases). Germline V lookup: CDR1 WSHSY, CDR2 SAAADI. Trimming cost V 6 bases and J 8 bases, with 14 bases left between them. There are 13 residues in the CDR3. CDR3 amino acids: CASREEPGDEQFF. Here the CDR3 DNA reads TGCGCCAGCAGGGAGGAGCCGGGCGATGAGCAGTTCTTC.

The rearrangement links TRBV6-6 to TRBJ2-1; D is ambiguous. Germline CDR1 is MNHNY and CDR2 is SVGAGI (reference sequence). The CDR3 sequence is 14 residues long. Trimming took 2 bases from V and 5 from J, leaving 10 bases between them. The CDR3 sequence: CASSYLRLDNEQFF. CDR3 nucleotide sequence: TGTGCCAGCAGTTACCTTCGTCTTGACAATGAGCAGTTCTTC.

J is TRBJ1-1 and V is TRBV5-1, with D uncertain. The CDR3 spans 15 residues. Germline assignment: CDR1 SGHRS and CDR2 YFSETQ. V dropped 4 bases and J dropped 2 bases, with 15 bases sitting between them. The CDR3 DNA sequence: TGCGCCAGCAGCGTAGGAATACAAGCAAACACTGAAGCTTTCTTT. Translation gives CASSVGIQANTEAFF. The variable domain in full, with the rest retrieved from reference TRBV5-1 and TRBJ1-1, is KAGVTQTPRYLIKTRGQQVTLSCSPISGHRSVSWYQQTPGQGLQFLFEYFSETQRNKGNFPGRFSGRQFSNSRSEMNVSTLELGDSALYLCASSVGIQANTEAFFGQGTRLTVV.

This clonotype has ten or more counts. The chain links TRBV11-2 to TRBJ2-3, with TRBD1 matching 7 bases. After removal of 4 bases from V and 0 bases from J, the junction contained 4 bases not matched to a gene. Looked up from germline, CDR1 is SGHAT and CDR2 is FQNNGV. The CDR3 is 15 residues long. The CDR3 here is CASSSGGQSTDTQYF. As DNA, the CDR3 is TGTGCCAGCAGCTCAGGGGGACAGAGCACAGATACGCAGTATTTT.

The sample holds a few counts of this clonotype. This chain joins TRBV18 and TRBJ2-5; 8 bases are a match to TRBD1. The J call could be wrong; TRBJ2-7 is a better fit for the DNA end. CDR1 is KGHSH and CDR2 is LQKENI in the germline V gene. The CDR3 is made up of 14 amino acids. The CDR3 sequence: CASSRGGQGTEQYF. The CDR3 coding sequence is TGTGCCAGCTCACGGGGTGGACAGGGCACCGAGCAGTACTTC.

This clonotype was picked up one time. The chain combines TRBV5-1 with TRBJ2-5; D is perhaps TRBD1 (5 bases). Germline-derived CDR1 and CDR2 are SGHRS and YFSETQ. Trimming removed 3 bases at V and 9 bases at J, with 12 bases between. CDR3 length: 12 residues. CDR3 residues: CASSSQGEAQYF. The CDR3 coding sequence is TGCGCCAGCAGCTCTCAGGGCGAGGCCCAGTACTTC.

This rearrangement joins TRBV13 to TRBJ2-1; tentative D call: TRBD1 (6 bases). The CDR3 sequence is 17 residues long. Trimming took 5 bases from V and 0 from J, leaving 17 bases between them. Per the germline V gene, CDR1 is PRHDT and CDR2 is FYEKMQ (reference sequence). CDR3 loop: CASSLIADRISYNEQFF. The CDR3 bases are TGTGCCAGCAGCCTCATAGCCGACAGGATCTCCTACAATGAGCAGTTCTTC.

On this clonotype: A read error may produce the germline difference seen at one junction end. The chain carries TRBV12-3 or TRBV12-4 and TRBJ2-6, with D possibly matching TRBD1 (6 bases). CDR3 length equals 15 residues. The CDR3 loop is CASRLQGPGVNVLTF. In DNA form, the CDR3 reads TGTGCCAGCAGACTACAGGGACCTGGGGTCAACGTCCTGACTTTC.

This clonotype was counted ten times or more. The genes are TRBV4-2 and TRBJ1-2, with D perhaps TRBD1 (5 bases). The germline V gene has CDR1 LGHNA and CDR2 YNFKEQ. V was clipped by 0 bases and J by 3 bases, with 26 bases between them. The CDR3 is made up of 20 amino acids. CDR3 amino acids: CASSQDLTGRGGNIDYGYTF. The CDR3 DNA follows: TGTGCCAGCAGCCAAGATCTGACCGGGAGGGGAGGGAATATTGACTATGGCTACACCTTC.

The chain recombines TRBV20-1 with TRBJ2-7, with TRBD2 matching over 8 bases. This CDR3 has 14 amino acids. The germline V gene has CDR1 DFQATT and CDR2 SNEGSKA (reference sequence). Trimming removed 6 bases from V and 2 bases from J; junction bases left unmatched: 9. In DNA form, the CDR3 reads TGCAGTGCAGAGAGCGGGGGTCTCCCCTACGAGCAGTACTTC. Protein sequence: CSAESGGLPYEQYF.

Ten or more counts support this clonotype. The CDR3 coding sequence is TGCAGTGCTGGACTTGGCAACTCGGGGGCTTGGCAAGAGACCCAGTACTTC. This gives the protein CSAGLGNSGAWQETQYF. The chain carries TRBV20-1 and TRBJ2-5; D tentatively reads TRBD1 or TRBD2 (6 bases each). Trimming left V 5 bases short and J 2 bases short, with 24 bases between. The CDR3 covers 17 residues. Germline CDR1 DFQATT, CDR2 SNEGSKA (reference sequence).

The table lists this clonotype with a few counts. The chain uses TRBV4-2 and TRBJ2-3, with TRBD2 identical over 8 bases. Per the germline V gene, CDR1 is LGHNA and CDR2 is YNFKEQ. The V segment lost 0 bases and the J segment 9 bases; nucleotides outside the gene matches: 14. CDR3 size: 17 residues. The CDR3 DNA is TGTGCCAGCAGCCAAGAGGGAGCGGGGGCCAGCGGGGAGACGCAGTATTTT. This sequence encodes CASSQEGAGASGETQYF.

The CDR3 coding sequence is TGTGCCAGCGCGGAGGGGGCAGAACTGAACACTGAAGCTTTCTTT. Its protein product is CASAEGAELNTEAFF. This chain uses TRBV2 with TRBJ1-1, with 7 bases matching TRBD1. This CDR3 is 15 amino acids long. Germline V gives CDR1 SNHLY, CDR2 FYNNEI. Losses at the gene ends were 8 bases for V and 0 bases for J; bases not matched to a gene: 9.

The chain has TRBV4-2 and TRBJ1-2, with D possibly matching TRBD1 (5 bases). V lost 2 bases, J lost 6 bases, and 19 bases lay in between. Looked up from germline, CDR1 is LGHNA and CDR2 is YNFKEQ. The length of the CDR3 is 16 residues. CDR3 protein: CASSQRGTGPFNGYTF. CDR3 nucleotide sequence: TGTGCCAGCAGCCAAAGAGGGACGGGCCCTTTTAATGGCTACACCTTC.